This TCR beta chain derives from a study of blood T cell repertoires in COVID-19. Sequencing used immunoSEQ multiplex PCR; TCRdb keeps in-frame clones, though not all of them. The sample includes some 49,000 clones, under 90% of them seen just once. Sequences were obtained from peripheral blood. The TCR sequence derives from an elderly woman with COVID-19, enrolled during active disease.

The CDR3 nucleotides read TGTGCCAGCAGCTTTCAGCGGGAAGGTGAGCAGTTCTTC. Its translation: CASSFQREGEQFF. J is TRBJ2-1 and V is TRBV7-2; 7 nucleotides match TRBD2. CDR3 size: 13 residues. Germline loops: CDR1 SGHTA, CDR2 FQGNSA. V shed 3 bases, J shed 9 bases, and the junction held 5 bases outside the gene matches.